This T cell receptor beta chain was documented in a study of regulatory T cells in long-lasting Graves disease. General study points: TRBV28, TRBJ1-2 and TRBJ2-5 emerged as the favored segments in persistent disease.

This clonotype has just a few counts. Its specificity is not known. This CDR3 fails to terminate in the conserved phenylalanine or tryptophan, so it likely reflects a read error. Time point of the sample: newly diagnosed GD, antithyroid drugs for less than 3 months. Making the TCR library involved RNA that had been extracted from PBMCs. This CDR3 comprises 16 residues. V lost 7 bases to trimming and J lost 4 bases, with 19 bases between them. Germline V CDR1 and CDR2: MNHNS, SASEGT. The TCR beta library used iRepertoire HTBI primers with Arm-PCR amplification of CDR3. TCRdb used MiXCR to reprocess the multiplex PCR reads, holding one entry per CDR3 protein. Of fewer than 550,000 distinct CDR3 sequences in the sample, approximately 16% were seen once. The same data also went into a second study, on T cells in Graves' hyperthyroidism and ophthalmopathy. From that study: The TCR CDR3 first-round RT-PCR relied on the HTBI primer set.

The V call is TRBV6-1, the J call TRBJ2-2; D could derive from TRBD1 or TRBD2 (5 bases each). This receptor was obtained from a woman aged 35-60 years with Graves disease. The material sequenced was peripheral blood mononuclear cells (PBMCs), taken at new diagnosis, from a patient treated with antithyroid drugs. For the CDR3, the DNA is TGTGCCAGCAACACCAAGGGACGAGGCGGCACCGGGGAGCTGTTTCTT. Its protein is CASNTKGRGGTGELFL.